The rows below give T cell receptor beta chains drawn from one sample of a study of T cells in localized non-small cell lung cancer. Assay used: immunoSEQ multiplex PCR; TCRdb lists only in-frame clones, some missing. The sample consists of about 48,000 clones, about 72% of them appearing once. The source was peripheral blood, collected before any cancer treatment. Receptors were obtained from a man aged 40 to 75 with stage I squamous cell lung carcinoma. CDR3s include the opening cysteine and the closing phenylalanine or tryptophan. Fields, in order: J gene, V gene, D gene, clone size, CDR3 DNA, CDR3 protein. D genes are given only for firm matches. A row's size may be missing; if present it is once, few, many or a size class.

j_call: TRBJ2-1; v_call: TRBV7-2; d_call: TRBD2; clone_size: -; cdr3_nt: TGTGCCAGCAGTAGTAGCTTAGGGAGGGGAAATGAGCAGTTCTTC; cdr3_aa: CASSSSLGRGNEQFF
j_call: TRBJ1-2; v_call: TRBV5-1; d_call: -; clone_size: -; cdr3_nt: TGCGCCAGCAGCTTCTCGGACAGACTTGGGGGCTACACCTTC; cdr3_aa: CASSFSDRLGGYTF
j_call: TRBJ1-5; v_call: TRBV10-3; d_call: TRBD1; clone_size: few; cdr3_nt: TGTGCCATCAGTCAAGGGACAGGAACTTATCAGCCCCAGCATTTT; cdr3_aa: CAISQGTGTYQPQHF
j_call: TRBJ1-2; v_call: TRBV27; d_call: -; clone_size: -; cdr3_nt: TGTGCCAGCAGTTTCAATCTCCGATCTGGCTACACCTTC; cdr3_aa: CASSFNLRSGYTF
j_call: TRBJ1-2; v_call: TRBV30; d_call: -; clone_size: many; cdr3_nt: TGTGCCTGGTCGAACTCGATCCGAACCCCTGGGACCTTC; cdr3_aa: CAWSNSIRTPGTF
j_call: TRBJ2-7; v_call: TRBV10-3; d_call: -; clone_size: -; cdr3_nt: TGTGCCATCAGTGAGTCTATTATAACCTACGAGCAGTACTTC; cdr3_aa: CAISESIITYEQYF
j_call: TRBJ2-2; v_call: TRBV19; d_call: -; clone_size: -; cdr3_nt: TGTGCCAGTAGTAACCAGGGCCGGAACACCGGGGAGCTGTTTTTT; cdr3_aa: CASSNQGRNTGELFF
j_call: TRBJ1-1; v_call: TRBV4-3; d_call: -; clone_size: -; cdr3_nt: TGCGCCAGCAGCCACGGAATGAACACTGAAGCTTTCTTT; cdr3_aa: CASSHGMNTEAFF
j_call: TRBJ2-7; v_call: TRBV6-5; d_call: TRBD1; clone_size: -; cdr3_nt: TGTGCCAGCAGTAAGACAGGGGGCCCCCTCGAGCAGTACTTC; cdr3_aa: CASSKTGGPLEQYF
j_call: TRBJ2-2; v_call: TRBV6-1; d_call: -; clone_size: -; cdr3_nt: TGTGCCAGCAGTGTGGTGGGAAAGAACACCGGGGAGCTGTTTTTT; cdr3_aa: CASSVVGKNTGELFF
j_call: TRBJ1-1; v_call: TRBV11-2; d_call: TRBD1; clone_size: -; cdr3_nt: TGTGCCAGCAGCCCAACAGGGGGCTTAGAAGCTTTCTTT; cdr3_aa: CASSPTGGLEAFF
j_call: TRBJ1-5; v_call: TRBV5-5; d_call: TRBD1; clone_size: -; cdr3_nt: TGTGCCAGCAGCTTACGGACAGGGGAAAATCAGCCCCAGCATTTT; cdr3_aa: CASSLRTGENQPQHF
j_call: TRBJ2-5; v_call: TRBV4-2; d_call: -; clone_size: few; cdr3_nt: TGTGCCACCCAAGGGGACCAAGAGACCCAGTACTTC; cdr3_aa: CATQGDQETQYF
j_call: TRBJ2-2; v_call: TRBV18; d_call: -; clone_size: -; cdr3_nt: TGTGCCAGCTCACCAGACGCAAGGTCCGGGGAGCTGTTTTTT; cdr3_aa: CASSPDARSGELFF
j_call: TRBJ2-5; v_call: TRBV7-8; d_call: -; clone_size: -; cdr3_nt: TGTGCCAGCAGCAATTCCCGGGTTCGGGGGACCCAGTACTTC; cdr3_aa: CASSNSRVRGTQYF
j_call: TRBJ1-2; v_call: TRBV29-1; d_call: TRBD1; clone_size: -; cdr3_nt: TGCAGCGTCGATGAAGGACAGGGGGGCGGCGGTGGCTACACCTTC; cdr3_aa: CSVDEGQGGGGGYTF
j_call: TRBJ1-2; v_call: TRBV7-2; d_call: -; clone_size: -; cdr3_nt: TGTGCCAGCAGCTTAGGGGGCGGCTATGGCTACACCTTC; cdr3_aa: CASSLGGGYGYTF
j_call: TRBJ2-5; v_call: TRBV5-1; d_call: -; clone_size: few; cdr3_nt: TGCGCCAGCAGCTTTAGGGGTCCCCAATTCGCGGAGACCCAGTACTTC; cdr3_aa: CASSFRGPQFAETQYF
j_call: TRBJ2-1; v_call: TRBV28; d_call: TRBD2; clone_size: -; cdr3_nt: TGTGCCAGCAGTTTAGTTGGGGGACTAGCGAGGCGGAATGAGCAGTTCTTC; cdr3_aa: CASSLVGGLARRNEQFF
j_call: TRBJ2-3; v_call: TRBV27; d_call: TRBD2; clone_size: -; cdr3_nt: TGTGCCAGCAGACTCCGGGGGGAAGATACGCAGTATTTT; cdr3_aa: CASRLRGEDTQYF
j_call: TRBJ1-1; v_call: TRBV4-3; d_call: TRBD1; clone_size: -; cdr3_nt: TGCGCCAGCAGCCAAGGGACAGGAGACTATGAAGCTTTCTTT; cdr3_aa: CASSQGTGDYEAFF
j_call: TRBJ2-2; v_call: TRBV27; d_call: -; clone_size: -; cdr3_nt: TGTGCCAGCACCAGGGGTCCGAACACCGGGGAGCTGTTTTTT; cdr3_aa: CASTRGPNTGELFF
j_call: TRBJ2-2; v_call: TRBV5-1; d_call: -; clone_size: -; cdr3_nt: TGCGCCAGCAGCTTTACAGGGAGAACCGGGGAGCTGTTTTTT; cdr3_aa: CASSFTGRTGELFF